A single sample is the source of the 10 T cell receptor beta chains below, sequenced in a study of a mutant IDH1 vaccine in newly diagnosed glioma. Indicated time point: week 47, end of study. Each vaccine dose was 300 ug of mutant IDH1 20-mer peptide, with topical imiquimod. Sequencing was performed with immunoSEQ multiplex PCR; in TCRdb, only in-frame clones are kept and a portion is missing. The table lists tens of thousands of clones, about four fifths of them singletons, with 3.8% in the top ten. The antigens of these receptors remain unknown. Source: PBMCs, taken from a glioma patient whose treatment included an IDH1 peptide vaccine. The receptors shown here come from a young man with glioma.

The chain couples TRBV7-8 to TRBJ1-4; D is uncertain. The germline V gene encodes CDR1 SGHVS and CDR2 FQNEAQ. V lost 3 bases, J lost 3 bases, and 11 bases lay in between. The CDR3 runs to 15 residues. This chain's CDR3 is CASSLSIGSNEKLFF. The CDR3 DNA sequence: TGTGCCAGCAGCTTGAGCATAGGGTCTAATGAAAAACTGTTTTTT.

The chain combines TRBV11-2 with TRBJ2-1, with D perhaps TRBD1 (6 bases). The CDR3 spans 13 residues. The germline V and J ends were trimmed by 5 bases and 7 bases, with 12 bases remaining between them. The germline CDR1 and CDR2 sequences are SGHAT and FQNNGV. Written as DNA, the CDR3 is TGTGCCAGCAGCGGCAGTCAGGGGAATGAGCAGTTCTTC. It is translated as CASSGSQGNEQFF.

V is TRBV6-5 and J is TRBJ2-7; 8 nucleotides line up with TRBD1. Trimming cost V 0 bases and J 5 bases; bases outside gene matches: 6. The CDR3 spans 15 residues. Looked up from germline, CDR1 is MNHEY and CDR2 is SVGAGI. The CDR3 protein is CASSYSWTGLNEQYF. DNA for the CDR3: TGTGCCAGCAGTTACTCTTGGACAGGGCTGAACGAGCAGTACTTC.

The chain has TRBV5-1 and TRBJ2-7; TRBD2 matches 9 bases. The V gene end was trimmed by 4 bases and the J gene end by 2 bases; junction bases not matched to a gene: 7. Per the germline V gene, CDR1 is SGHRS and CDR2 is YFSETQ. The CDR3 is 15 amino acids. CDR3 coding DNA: TGCGCCAGCAGCCTCGCGGGGGGGATTACCTACGAGCAGTACTTC. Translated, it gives CASSLAGGITYEQYF.

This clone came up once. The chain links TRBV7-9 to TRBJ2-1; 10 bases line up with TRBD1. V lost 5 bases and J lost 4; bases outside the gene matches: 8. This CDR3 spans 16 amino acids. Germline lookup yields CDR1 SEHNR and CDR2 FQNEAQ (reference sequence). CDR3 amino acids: CASSNRDRGKYNEQFF. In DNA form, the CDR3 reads TGTGCCAGCAGCAACAGGGACAGGGGAAAATACAATGAGCAGTTCTTC.

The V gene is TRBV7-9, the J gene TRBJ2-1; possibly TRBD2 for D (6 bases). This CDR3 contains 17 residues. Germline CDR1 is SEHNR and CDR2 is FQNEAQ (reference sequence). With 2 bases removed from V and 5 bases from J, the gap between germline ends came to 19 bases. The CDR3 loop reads CASSLPLGRERDNEQFF. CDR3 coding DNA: TGTGCCAGCAGCTTACCCCTGGGAAGAGAGCGGGACAATGAGCAGTTCTTC.

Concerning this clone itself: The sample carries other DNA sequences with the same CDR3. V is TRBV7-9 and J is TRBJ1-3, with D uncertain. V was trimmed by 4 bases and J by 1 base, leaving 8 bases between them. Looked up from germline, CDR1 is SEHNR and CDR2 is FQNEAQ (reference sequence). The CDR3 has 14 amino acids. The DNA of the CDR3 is TGTGCCAGCAGCTCCCTAGAATCTGGAAACACCATATATTTT. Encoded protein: CASSSLESGNTIYF.

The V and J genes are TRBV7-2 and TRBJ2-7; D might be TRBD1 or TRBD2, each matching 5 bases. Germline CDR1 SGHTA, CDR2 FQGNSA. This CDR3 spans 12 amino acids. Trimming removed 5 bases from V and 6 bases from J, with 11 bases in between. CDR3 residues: CASSGRGAEQYF. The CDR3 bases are TGTGCCAGCAGCGGAAGAGGGGCCGAGCAGTACTTC.

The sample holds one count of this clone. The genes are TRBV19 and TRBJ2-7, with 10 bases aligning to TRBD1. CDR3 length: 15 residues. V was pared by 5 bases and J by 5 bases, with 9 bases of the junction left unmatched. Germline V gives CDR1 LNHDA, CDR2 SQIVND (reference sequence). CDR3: CASSLYRDRGHEQYF. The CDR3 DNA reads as TGTGCCAGTAGTCTTTACCGGGACAGGGGCCACGAGCAGTACTTC.

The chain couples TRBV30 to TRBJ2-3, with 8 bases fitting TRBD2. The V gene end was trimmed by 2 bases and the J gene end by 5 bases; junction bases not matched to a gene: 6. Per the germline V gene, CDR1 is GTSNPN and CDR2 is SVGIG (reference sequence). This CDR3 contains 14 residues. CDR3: CAWSYSGARDTQYF. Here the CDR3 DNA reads TGTGCCTGGAGTTATAGCGGGGCCCGAGATACGCAGTATTTT. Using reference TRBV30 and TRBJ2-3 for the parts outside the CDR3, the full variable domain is SQTIHQWPATLVQPVGSPLSLECTVEGTSNPNLYWYRQAAGRGLQLLFYSVGIGQISSEVPQNLSASRPQDRQFILSSKKLLLSDSGFYLCAWSYSGARDTQYFGPGTRLTVL.